This is a list of T cell receptor beta chains from one sample in a study of glioma-infiltrating T cells. TCRdb reprocessed the multiplex PCR reads with MiXCR, giving one entry per CDR3 protein. The repertoire consists of around 130,000 distinct CDR3 sequences, with approximately 24% occurring once and the leading ten covering around 28%. The sample taken for sequencing was glioma tissue, nonneoplastic brain tissue, or PBMCs (not recorded which). These receptors all stem from a human donor with low-grade glioma or glioblastoma, undergoing nonglioma brain surgery, or in good health (not recorded which). Both conserved end residues are part of each CDR3. The order of the fields is V gene, CDR3 protein.

>TRBV20-1
CSARGASGTGELFF
>TRBV20-1
CSARGGQDTGTEAFF
>TRBV10-3
CAISERGARDEAFF
>TRBV24-1
CATSDGTLAKNIQYF
>TRBV6-5
CASSYSSWARGYTF
>TRBV3-1
CASSQVLISLSGTDTQYF
>TRBV6-6
CASSYSGYGSYNSPLHF
>TRBV2
CAGKRGPPDTQYF
>TRBV12-3/TRBV12-4
CASSLVRGHQPQHF
>TRBV2
CASSPLALAGDTDTQYF
>TRBV2
CASRQGASGELFF
>TRBV7-9
CASSEDRGRGNEQFF
>TRBV20-1
CSAPGRLAQKQETQYF
>TRBV20-1
CSARDPKRGGGFGANVLTF
>TRBV28
CASSPSHYNEQFF
>TRBV20-1
CSARDDPQETQYF
>TRBV30
CAWREGTGIRICQETQYF
>TRBV14
CASSQVLGGPQDTQYF
>TRBV20-1
CSAKKGTQNTEAFF
>TRBV7-3
CASSSLKNTDTQYF
>TRBV12-3/TRBV12-4
CASSFRDSPDTQYF
>TRBV24-1
CATSDPGASRETQYF
>TRBV12-3/TRBV12-4
CASSWDRETQYF
>TRBV20-1
CSETGPTYNEQFF
>TRBV7-2
CASRLVTRSTDTQYF
>TRBV6-1
CASRTTRNTEAFF
>TRBV6-2/TRBV6-3
CASSYSLGGGAPDTQYF
>TRBV18
CASSPESSYNSPLHF
>TRBV6-1
CASTYGLGDTEAFF
>TRBV6-2/TRBV6-3
CASSYGGARGRRFSGDTIYF
>TRBV11-1
CASSGGQSNYGYTF
>TRBV10-3
CAIRASARGGPDTQYF
>TRBV28
CASSLRDRGVDTQYF
>TRBV20-1
CSARDYDSFTGELFF
>TRBV12-3/TRBV12-4
CASSYSRVSYNSPLHF
>TRBV2
CASSEKVSGNTIYF
>TRBV7-9
CASSSTGDYGYTF
>TRBV7-9
CASSLDGSGALDTQYF
>TRBV24-1
CATRSQGGGSYTEAFF
>TRBV6-6
CASSYGTGGDEKLFF
>TRBV18
CASSQQYGYTF
>TRBV4-1
CASSQVGQGGNEQFF
>TRBV6-2/TRBV6-3
CASSYGTDYGYTF
>TRBV19
CASSTDPTNTEAFF
>TRBV28
CASSPPRVSEPLHF
>TRBV19
CASGRDTQYF
>TRBV19
CASSIDRDSYGYTF
>TRBV2
CASSDRIGGISKAFF
>TRBV3-1
CASSGSRTGGNEQFF
>TRBV7-2
CASSPESEKLFF
>TRBV20-1
CSANPGGGAYEQFF
>TRBV15
CATSRAYGQGNNSPLHF
>TRBV20-1
CSATGETGNEQFF
>TRBV20-1
CSARMDSNQPQHF